This TCR beta chain derives from a study of shared clonotypes between healthy human individuals. Study details: Per donor, CD8 memory used one plate, CD8 naive used two, CD4 memory used three and CD4 naive used three.

Deep-level running was used for the assay. The table came from immunoSEQ multiplex PCR; TCRdb's copy has only in-frame clones and leaves some out. The data show approximately 2.1 million clones, 90% to 95% seen once. Points from the study as a whole: The sharing of 4.5% to 6.5% of naive CD4 clonotypes was seen across a handful of donors. Estimated richness was generally greater in naive than memory subsets.

About this clone itself: The target antigen is unknown.

Per the germline V gene, CDR1 is MDHEN and CDR2 is SYDVKM. The CDR3 has 15 residues. Trimming at V came to 6 bases and at J to 4 bases, leaving 8 bases not matched to a gene. Sequenced sample: naive CD4+ T cells from PBMCs. The subset here: CD45RA+ positively selected. This chain connects TRBV28 to TRBJ1-5, with 8 bases matching TRBD1. The origin of this receptor is a man younger than 35 in good health. Some clones in this sample may be carry-over from other donors' samples. CDR3 in DNA: TGTGCCAGCAGACATGACGGGACAGGTAATCAGCCCCAGCATTTT. It codes for CASRHDGTGNQPQHF.